The T cell receptor (beta chain) under discussion was sequenced for a study of T-cell reconstitution after alpha-beta-depleted transplantation in children. Whole-study findings and limits: A year had passed since transplant, and T-cell counts and diversity by then came mostly from newly produced T cells.

The CDR3 has 17 amino acids. Germline V gene sequence: CDR1 SGHRS, CDR2 YFSETQ. Trimming removed 3 bases from V and 7 bases from J; junction bases left unmatched: 14. This clonotype was counted a few times. Its matching antigen is unknown. The TCRbeta library incorporated unique molecular identifiers. Each CDR3 protein is one row after TCRdb ran MiXCR on the PCR reads. The sample comprises 600,000 to 700,000 distinct CDR3 sequences, 10% to 15% of which are singletons, and about 0.77% rests with the top ten. The TCR was taken from a girl aged 2 to 10 with congenital amegakaryocytic thrombocytopenia, due to receive a stem cell transplant. The chain recombines TRBV5-1 with TRBJ2-1; 9 bases are shared with TRBD2. The material was PBMCs, obtained before TCRalphabeta/CD19-depleted stem cell transplant. CDR3 residues: CASSSLRGAGGSNEQFF. DNA of the CDR3: TGCGCCAGCAGCTCCCTAAGGGGGGCGGGAGGGTCAAATGAGCAGTTCTTC.